One sample yielded the 27 T cell receptor beta chains listed below, sequenced in a study of T cell responses to AZD1222 COVID-19 vaccine. Repertoires were generated with immunoSEQ multiplex PCR, while TCRdb's copy carries only in-frame clones and drops some. The sample lists roughly 150,000 clones, roughly 91% occurring once. Sample: peripheral blood, taken 28 days after the second AZD1222 dose. These receptors all come from an adult who received the AZD1222 COVID-19 vaccine.

This chain connects TRBV7-2 to TRBJ1-2; perhaps TRBD1 as D (6 bases). The CDR3 contains 18 residues. The germline V gene encodes CDR1 SGHTA and CDR2 FQGNSA. V was pared by 1 base and J by 4 bases, with 22 bases between. In DNA, the CDR3 is TGTGCCAGCAGCTTAGAAGTCCCCTTGGGGGGCGCTGGCTATGGCTACACCTTC. Residues: CASSLEVPLGGAGYGYTF. The complete variable domain, with remaining parts taken from reference TRBV7-2 and TRBJ1-2, reads GAGVSQSPSNKVTEKGKDVELRCDPISGHTALYWYRQSLGQGLEFLIYFQGNSAPDKSGLPSDRFSAERTGGSVSTLTIQRTQQEDSAVYLCASSLEVPLGGAGYGYTFGSGTRLTVV.

The rearrangement uses TRBV4-1 and TRBJ2-7; D may be TRBD2 (5 bases). The ends were cut back, 3 bases at V and 2 bases at J, with 17 bases in the middle. Germline CDR1 reads MGHRA; CDR2 reads YSYEKL. CDR3 size: 16 residues. CDR3 DNA sequence: TGCGCCAGCAGCCATAGTAGGTGGGAGAGGGCCTACGAGCAGTACTTC. This sequence encodes CASSHSRWERAYEQYF.

This clone has just one count. The chain has TRBV6-5 and TRBJ1-2; D remains ambiguous. The CDR3 runs to 12 residues. From germline, CDR1 is MNHEY and CDR2 SVGAGI. V shed 7 bases and J shed 4 bases, with 10 bases lying between them. This CDR3 is CASTSGSYGYTF. As DNA, the CDR3 is TGTGCCAGCACCTCCGGGAGCTATGGCTACACCTTC.

The chain links TRBV7-9 to TRBJ1-1; 7 bases are a match to TRBD1. The CDR3 totals 14 residues. The V and J ends lost 5 bases and 3 bases, in that order; junction bases with no gene match: 6. The germline V gene has CDR1 SEHNR and CDR2 FQNEAQ (reference sequence). CDR3 residues: CASSPHQGDTEAFF. The CDR3 DNA sequence: TGTGCCAGCAGCCCCCACCAGGGGGACACTGAAGCTTTCTTT.

The chain recombines TRBV7-3 with TRBJ2-7, with 14 nucleotides matching TRBD2. The CDR3 consists of 20 residues. Trimming removed 5 bases from V and 0 bases from J; junction bases left unmatched: 15. From germline, CDR1 is SGHTA and CDR2 FQGTGA. CDR3 nucleotides: TGTGCCAGCAGCGCACCGGGACTAGCGGGAGCTTTGAGTGGCTCCTACGAGCAGTACTTC. Translating gives CASSAPGLAGALSGSYEQYF.

The rearrangement joins TRBV27 to TRBJ1-5; no reliable D call. Trimming stripped 2 bases from V and 4 bases from J, with 9 bases between. The CDR3 sequence is 14 residues long. In germline, CDR1 is MNHEY, CDR2 SMNVEV (reference sequence). CDR3 coding DNA: TGTGCCAGCAGTTTAGGGCCAGGTAATCAGCCCCAGCATTTT. Its protein product is CASSLGPGNQPQHF.

The chain combines TRBV10-2 with TRBJ1-2; D unclear. Trimming stripped 3 bases from V and 4 bases from J, with 12 bases between. The CDR3 spans 14 residues. The germline V gene encodes CDR1 WSHSY and CDR2 SAAADI. Written as DNA, the CDR3 is TGCGCCAGCAGTGAAACGCGGGCCACCTATGGCTACACCTTC. Its protein product is CASSETRATYGYTF.

V is TRBV5-6 and J is TRBJ1-3, with TRBD1 identical over 10 bases. V trimming: 4 bases; J trimming: 2 bases; junction bases outside the gene matches: 9. The germline V gene has CDR1 SGHDT and CDR2 YYEEEE. The CDR3 has 17 residues. The CDR3 bases are TGTGCCAGCAGCGTGTTAGCGGGGACAGGGGCTGGAAACACCATATATTTT. This codes for CASSVLAGTGAGNTIYF.

V and J are TRBV4-1 and TRBJ2-2; the match to TRBD2 covers 7 bases. J gave up 2 bases and V 4 bases, and 4 bases lay outside the gene matches. CDR3 size: 15 residues. Germline CDR1 MGHRA, CDR2 YSYEKL. Here the CDR3 reads CASSRGLVNTGELFF. The CDR3 DNA follows: TGCGCCAGCAGCCGTGGACTAGTCAACACCGGGGAGCTGTTTTTT.

This sequence joins TRBV27 and TRBJ1-1; 9 bases align to TRBD1. Germline V CDR1 and CDR2: MNHEY, SMNVEV (reference sequence). This CDR3 region has 13 residues. V dropped 8 bases and J dropped 4; count of bases not matched to a gene: 5. This chain's CDR3 is CASGMDRGTEAFF. For the CDR3, the DNA is TGTGCCAGCGGCATGGACAGGGGCACTGAAGCTTTCTTT.

This clone was seen only once. The rearrangement joins TRBV29-1 to TRBJ1-1; 9 nucleotides match TRBD1. The CDR3 loop spans 12 amino acids. Germline lookup yields CDR1 SQVTM and CDR2 ANQGSEA. The junction had 5 bases not matched to a gene; V was cut back by 7 bases and J by 5 bases. DNA of the CDR3: TGCAGCGGACAGGGGGTTGGAACTGAAGCTTTCTTT. Its protein product is CSGQGVGTEAFF.

This chain links TRBV5-4 with TRBJ1-6; TRBD1 might be the D (5 bases). The CDR3 extends over 12 amino acids. Germline V gene lookup returns CDR1 SGHNT and CDR2 YYREEE (reference sequence). Trimming stripped 5 bases from V and 6 bases from J, with 6 bases between. CDR3 bases: TGTGCCAGCAGACAGGCTAATTCACCCCTCCACTTT. Translating gives CASRQANSPLHF.

The chain employs TRBV6-5 and TRBJ1-1, with 8 bases matching TRBD1. Trimming at V came to 11 bases and at J to 4 bases, leaving 9 bases not matched to a gene. The CDR3 totals 13 residues. From germline, CDR1 is MNHEY and CDR2 SVGAGI. The CDR3 DNA sequence: TGTGCCGTTAGAGCGGACAGGGCCACTGAAGCTTTCTTT. Translated: CAVRADRATEAFF.

The sample holds a few counts of this clone. The CDR3 loop reads CASSPLVGGARSPLHF. The CDR3, as DNA: TGTGCCAGCAGCCCCCTGGTAGGGGGGGCGCGTTCACCCCTCCACTTT. This chain links TRBV11-2 with TRBJ1-6; TRBD1 is a possible D gene (6 bases). Germline CDR1 reads SGHAT; CDR2 reads FQNNGV. Between the trimmed V and J ends, which lost 5 bases and 9 bases, there was a span of 20 bases. The CDR3 runs to 16 residues. Full variable domain (missing parts from reference TRBV11-2 and TRBJ1-6): EAGVAQSPRYKIIEKRQSVAFWCNPISGHATLYWYQQILGQGPKLLIQFQNNGVVDDSQLPKDRFSAERLKGVDSTLKIQPAKLEDSAVYLCASSPLVGGARSPLHFGNGTRLTVT.

This sequence joins TRBV7-6 and TRBJ2-1, with D perhaps assigned TRBD1 or TRBD2 (5 bases each). The CDR3 is 14 amino acids. V was trimmed by 3 bases and J by 9 bases, leaving 15 bases between them. Per the germline V gene, CDR1 is SGHVS and CDR2 is FNYEAQ. CDR3 coding DNA: TGTGCCAGCAGCTTGGTTTCTGCAGGGACTGAGCAGTTCTTC. Protein: CASSLVSAGTEQFF.

The CDR3 sequence is CASRTGGVGEAFF. Written as DNA, the CDR3 is TGTGCCAGCAGGACAGGGGGCGTTGGTGAAGCTTTCTTT. The V and J genes are TRBV25-1 and TRBJ1-1, with 10 bases that match TRBD1. CDR1 is MGHDK and CDR2 is SYGVNS in the germline V gene. CDR3 length: 13 amino acids. Germline trimming cut 6 bases from V and 7 bases from J; bases unmatched to any gene: 5.

V usage is TRBV5-3 and J usage is TRBJ1-6; D gene ambiguous. TRBV5-3 is treated as an ORF (open reading frame) with a function not yet certain. The V gene lost 3 bases and the J gene lost 14 bases, with 36 bases spanning the gap. CDR3 length equals 20 residues. The CDR3 nucleotides read TGTGCCAGAAGCTCCCACCAACTAGAGCTTGGGAGCTACGTTTTGGGCACCCTCCACTTT. Translated, it gives CARSSHQLELGSYVLGTLHF.

The chain joins TRBV19 to TRBJ2-7; tentative D call: TRBD2 (6 bases). From germline, CDR1 is LNHDA and CDR2 SQIVND (reference sequence). With 1 base removed from V and 2 bases from J, the gap between germline ends came to 9 bases. CDR3 size: 14 residues. CDR3 sequence (DNA): TGTGCCAGTAGTATAGGTCGGGGGACCTACGAGCAGTACTTC. It yields the protein CASSIGRGTYEQYF. Looking up the rest from reference TRBV19 and TRBJ2-7 gives the full variable domain: DGGITQSPKYLFRKEGQNVTLSCEQNLNHDAMYWYRQDPGQGLRLIYYSQIVNDFQKGDIAEGYSVSREKKESFPLTVTSAQKNPTAFYLCASSIGRGTYEQYFGPGTRLTVT.

V is TRBV7-2 and J is TRBJ1-2; D may be TRBD1 (5 bases). Between the trimmed V and J ends, which lost 4 bases and 7 bases, there was a span of 19 bases. The CDR3 is 15 residues long. In germline, CDR1 is SGHTA, CDR2 FQGNSA. The CDR3 protein is CASSSDGTRGFGYTF. The CDR3 nucleotides read TGTGCCAGCAGCTCGGACGGCACTAGGGGTTTTGGCTACACCTTC.

The chain uses TRBV6-5 and TRBJ1-1; perhaps TRBD1 as D (5 bases). CDR3 size: 15 residues. CDR1 is MNHEY and CDR2 is SVGAGI in the germline V gene. V lost 9 bases to trimming and J lost 7 bases, with 24 bases between them. The CDR3 coding sequence is TGTGCCAGTTCGGGCCGCGGGGGTGAAGGTAATGAAGCTTTCTTT. This codes for CASSGRGGEGNEAFF.

The V and J genes are TRBV7-9 and TRBJ1-1, with a tentative D call TRBD1 (5 bases). V lost 5 bases and J 4 bases, leaving 14 bases between the germline ends. Germline V lookup: CDR1 SEHNR, CDR2 FQNEAQ (reference sequence). The CDR3 has 14 amino acids. CDR3 in DNA: TGTGCCAGCAGCCCCTGGGGGTCGGCCACTGAAGCTTTCTTT. Translating gives CASSPWGSATEAFF.

This chain's CDR3 is CASSAAGGDTEAFF. In nucleotides, the CDR3 is TGTGCCTCCAGCGCGGCAGGGGGTGACACTGAAGCTTTCTTT. J is TRBJ1-1 and V is TRBV10-3; 7 positions agree with TRBD1. The CDR3 has 14 residues. The germline gives CDR1 ENHRY, CDR2 SYGVKD. The trim removed 11 bases at V and 3 bases at J, leaving 12 bases unmatched.

The chain links TRBV19 to TRBJ1-6; TRBD1 aligns across 8 bases. J gave up 9 bases and V 0 bases, and 10 bases lay outside the gene matches. CDR1 and CDR2 (germline): LNHDA, SQIVND (reference sequence). The CDR3 runs 17 residues. The CDR3 sequence: CASSIDRAGGIGSPLHF. As DNA, the CDR3 is TGTGCCAGTAGTATAGATCGGGCAGGGGGCATCGGTTCACCCCTCCACTTT.

The J gene is TRBJ2-2, the V gene TRBV18; D remains ambiguous. The CDR3 runs 14 residues. Germline CDR1 KGHSH, CDR2 LQKENI. The V gene lost 3 bases and the J gene lost 1 base, with 6 bases spanning the gap. The CDR3 here is CASSPRQNTGELFF. CDR3 bases: TGTGCCAGCTCACCCAGGCAGAACACCGGGGAGCTGTTTTTT.

The V call is TRBV2, the J call TRBJ2-7; D not resolved. CDR3 length: 13 amino acids. CDR1 is SNHLY, CDR2 FYNNEI, per germline. V was shortened by 4 bases and J by 5 bases, with 12 bases between the two germline ends. The CDR3 DNA reads TGTGCCAGCAGTGTTGAGGTGTCCAACGAGCAGTACTTC. Translation: CASSVEVSNEQYF.

The chain couples TRBV4-1 to TRBJ2-5; TRBD2 aligns across 9 bases. V shed 0 bases and J 4 bases; nucleotides not matched to a gene: 9. The CDR3 sequence is 17 residues long. The germline V gene has CDR1 MGHRA and CDR2 YSYEKL. The CDR3 here is CASSQELAGAWGETQYF. Written as DNA, the CDR3 is TGCGCCAGCAGCCAAGAACTAGCGGGCGCCTGGGGAGAGACCCAGTACTTC.

This chain joins TRBV18 and TRBJ1-1; D is unclear. The germline V gene encodes CDR1 KGHSH and CDR2 LQKENI. The CDR3 is 13 amino acids. V was shortened by 2 bases and J by 4 bases, with 8 bases between the two germline ends. The CDR3: CASSPVGFTEAFF. The DNA for the CDR3 is TGTGCCAGCTCACCAGTGGGATTCACTGAAGCTTTCTTT.